A selection of T cell receptor beta chains follows, all from one sample in a study of blood T cell repertoires in COVID-19. The data were produced by immunoSEQ multiplex PCR, yet TCRdb's version contains in-frame clones alone and is incomplete. The sample shows fewer than 350,000 clones, 80% to 90% of them seen only once. Sequencing was done on a sample of peripheral blood. The source of these receptors is a woman aged 25 to 39 with COVID-19, enrolled during active disease. Each CDR3 is given without its conserved first and last residue.

j_gene,v_gene,len,CDR3aa
TRBJ2-7,TRBV5-1,13,ASSSLPGSSYEQY
TRBJ1-1,TRBV2,13,ASSDVRGQNTEAF
TRBJ2-5,TRBV6-5,10,ACNLPEETQY
TRBJ1-2,TRBV4-1,12,ASSQDQLSVGYT
TRBJ2-3,TRBV2,13,ALLETGSVADTQY
TRBJ2-3,TRBV3-1/TRBV3-2,14,ASSLRRADFTDTQY
TRBJ2-5,TRBV5-1,11,ASSQLGSETQY
TRBJ2-3,TRBV5-1,11,ASTTGSTDTQY
TRBJ1-4,TRBV11-2,12,ASSFVSGNEKLF
TRBJ1-1,TRBV21-1,12,ASSKTGRDTEAF
TRBJ2-7,TRBV7-9,13,ASSPGGQGAREQY
TRBJ1-6,TRBV5-1,14,ASSLDSPINNSPLH
TRBJ2-7,TRBV4-1,12,ASSQDPGSYEQY
TRBJ2-1,TRBV6-5,12,ASSKTAGGHEQF
TRBJ2-3,TRBV7-8,13,ASSLDRIPGDTQY
TRBJ1-6,TRBV6-6,14,ASSSRDRGLGSPLH
TRBJ1-2,TRBV11-2,15,ASSPRGGGVRDYGYT
TRBJ1-2,TRBV5-5,10,ASSAGTNGYT
TRBJ2-7,TRBV5-1,12,ASSPTQAHYEQY
TRBJ1-1,TRBV6-6,13,ASSYPQGTNTEAF
TRBJ2-1,TRBV3-1/TRBV3-2,13,ASSPETDKDNEQF
TRBJ1-4,TRBV11-2,16,ASSPLARKARTNEKLF
TRBJ1-1,TRBV6-5,13,ASSSRGVGGTEAF
TRBJ2-3,TRBV12-2,14,ASRFPRPGGRDTQY
TRBJ2-7,TRBV5-6,13,ASSKPGTGGYEQY
TRBJ2-3,TRBV9,15,ASSSRLAEIPTDTQY
TRBJ2-1,TRBV30,12,AWSVGGARNEQF
TRBJ1-2,TRBV5-1,14,ASSLGGALKNYGYT
TRBJ2-5,TRBV5-1,13,ASSSTGTDEETQY
TRBJ1-2,TRBV11-2,12,ASSFRGDAYGYT
TRBJ1-5,TRBV29-1,11,SVVWGTNQPQH
TRBJ1-2,TRBV7-9,13,ASSPVQGTNYGYT
TRBJ2-7,TRBV12-3/TRBV12-4,10,ASSLVAGERY
TRBJ1-2,TRBV9,12,ASSAGTGLEGYT
TRBJ1-1,TRBV19,10,ASTATDLGAF
TRBJ1-2,TRBV3-1/TRBV3-2,9,ASSQSSGYT
TRBJ2-7,TRBV5-5,12,ASSPSTDLNEQY
TRBJ2-7,TRBV14,10,ASSVGSYEQY
TRBJ1-5,TRBV2,13,ASSKMDSYNQPQH
TRBJ2-1,TRBV25-1,10,ASSEGTPEEF
TRBJ1-2,TRBV2,11,ASRNRDGYGYT
TRBJ2-3,TRBV7-9,13,ASSLGQVNTDTQY
TRBJ1-1,TRBV9,12,ASSTRAFMGEAF
TRBJ1-5,TRBV6-1,13,ASSETGTGGLPQH
TRBJ2-7,TRBV7-2,13,ASSFEGTGSGEQY